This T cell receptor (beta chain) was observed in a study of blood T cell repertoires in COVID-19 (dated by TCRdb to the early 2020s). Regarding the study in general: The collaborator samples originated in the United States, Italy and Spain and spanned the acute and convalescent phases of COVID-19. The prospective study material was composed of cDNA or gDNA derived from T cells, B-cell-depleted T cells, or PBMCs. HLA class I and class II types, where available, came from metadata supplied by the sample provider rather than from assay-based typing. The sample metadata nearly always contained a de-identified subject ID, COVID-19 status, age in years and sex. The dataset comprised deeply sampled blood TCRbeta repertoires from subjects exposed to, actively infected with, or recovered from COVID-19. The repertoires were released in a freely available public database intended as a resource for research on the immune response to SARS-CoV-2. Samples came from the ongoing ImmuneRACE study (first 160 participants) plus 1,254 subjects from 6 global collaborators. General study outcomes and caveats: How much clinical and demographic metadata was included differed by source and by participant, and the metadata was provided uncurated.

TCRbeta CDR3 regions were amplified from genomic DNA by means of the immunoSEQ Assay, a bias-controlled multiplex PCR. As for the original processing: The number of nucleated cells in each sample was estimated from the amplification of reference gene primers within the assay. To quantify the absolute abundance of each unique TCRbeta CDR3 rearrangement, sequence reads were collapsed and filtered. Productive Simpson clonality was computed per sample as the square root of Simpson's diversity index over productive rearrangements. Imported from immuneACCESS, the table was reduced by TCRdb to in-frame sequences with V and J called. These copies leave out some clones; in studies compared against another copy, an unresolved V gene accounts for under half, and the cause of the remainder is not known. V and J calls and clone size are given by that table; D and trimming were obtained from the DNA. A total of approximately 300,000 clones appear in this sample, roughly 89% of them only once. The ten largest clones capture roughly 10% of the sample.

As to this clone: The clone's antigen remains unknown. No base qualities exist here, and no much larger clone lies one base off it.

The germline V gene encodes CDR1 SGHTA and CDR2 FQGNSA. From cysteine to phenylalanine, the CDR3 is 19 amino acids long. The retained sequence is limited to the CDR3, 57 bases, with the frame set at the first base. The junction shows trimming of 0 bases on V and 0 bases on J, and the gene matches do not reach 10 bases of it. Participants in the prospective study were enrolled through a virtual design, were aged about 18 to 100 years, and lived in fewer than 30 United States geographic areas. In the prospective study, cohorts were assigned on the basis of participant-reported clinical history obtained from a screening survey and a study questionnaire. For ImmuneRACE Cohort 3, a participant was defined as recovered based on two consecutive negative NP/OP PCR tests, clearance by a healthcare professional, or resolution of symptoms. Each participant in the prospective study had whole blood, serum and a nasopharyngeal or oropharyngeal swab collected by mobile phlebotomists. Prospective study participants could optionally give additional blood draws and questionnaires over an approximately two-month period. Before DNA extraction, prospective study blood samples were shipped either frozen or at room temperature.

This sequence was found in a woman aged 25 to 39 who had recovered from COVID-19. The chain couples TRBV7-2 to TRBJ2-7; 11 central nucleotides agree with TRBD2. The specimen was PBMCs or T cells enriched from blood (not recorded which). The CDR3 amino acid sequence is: CASSLAKTSGIIFSYEQYF. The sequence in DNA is TGTGCCAGCAGCTTAGCTAAGACTAGCGGGATAATTTTCTCCTACGAGCAGTACTTC.